The 3 T cell receptor beta chains below come from one sample, sequenced in a study. TCRdb re-called the RT-PCR reads through MiXCR, storing one row per CDR3 protein. Of about 700,000 distinct CDR3 sequences detected, over 12% appear once; the ten largest clones hold 3.6%. Sequenced input: memory CD4+ T cells from blood. These receptor sequences come from a female donor in good health, serving as a healthy control.

In this sample, this clonotype turned up a few times. The chain employs TRBV20-1 and TRBJ2-2, with D tentatively TRBD2 (6 bases). The V end was cut by 6 bases, the J end by 4 bases, with 18 bases between. The CDR3 is 15 amino acids. Germline CDR1 reads DFQATT; CDR2 reads SNEGSKA (reference sequence). As DNA, the CDR3 is TGCAGTGCCCGGGGCTCTTGGAGGGGCACCGGGGAGCTGTTTTTT. This encodes CSARGSWRGTGELFF.

The chain couples TRBV9 to TRBJ1-5; TRBD1 might be the D (6 bases). The V end was cut by 7 bases, the J end by 5 bases, with 13 bases between. This CDR3 is 13 amino acids long. Germline V CDR1 and CDR2: SGDLS, YYNGEE. The CDR3 sequence is CASSRQADQPQHF. In nucleotides, the CDR3 is TGTGCCAGCTCCCGACAGGCTGATCAGCCCCAGCATTTT.

This clonotype was observed at least ten times. J is TRBJ1-5 and V is TRBV12-3 or TRBV12-4, with unresolved D. The CDR3 has 12 residues. Trimming took off 5 bases at V and 6 bases at J, with 8 bases between the two ends. The CDR3 coding sequence is TGTGCCAGCAGTCCTATGAGTCAGCCCCAGCATTTT. As protein: CASSPMSQPQHF.